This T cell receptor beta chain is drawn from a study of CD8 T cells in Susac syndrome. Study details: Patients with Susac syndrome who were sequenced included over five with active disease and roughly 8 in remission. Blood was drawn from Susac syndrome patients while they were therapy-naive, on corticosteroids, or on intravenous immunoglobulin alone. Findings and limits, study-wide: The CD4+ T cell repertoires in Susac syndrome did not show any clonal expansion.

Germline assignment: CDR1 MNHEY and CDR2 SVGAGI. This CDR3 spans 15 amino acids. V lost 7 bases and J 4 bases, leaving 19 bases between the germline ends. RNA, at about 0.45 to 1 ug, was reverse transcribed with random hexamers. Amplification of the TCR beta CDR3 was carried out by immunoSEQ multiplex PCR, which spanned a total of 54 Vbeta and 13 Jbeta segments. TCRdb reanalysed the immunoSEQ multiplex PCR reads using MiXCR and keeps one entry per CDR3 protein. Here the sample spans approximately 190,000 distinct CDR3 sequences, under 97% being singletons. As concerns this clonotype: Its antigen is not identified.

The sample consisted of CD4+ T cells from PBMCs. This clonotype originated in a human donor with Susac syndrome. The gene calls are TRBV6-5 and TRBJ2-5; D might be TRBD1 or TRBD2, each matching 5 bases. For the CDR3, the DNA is TGTGCCAGCACCCCACGTCGGGGCCGGGCAGAGACCCAGTACTTC. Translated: CASTPRRGRAETQYF.